Each of the 30 T cell receptor beta chains below was sequenced from the same sample in a study of shared clonotypes between healthy human individuals. Measured with immunoSEQ multiplex PCR; TCRdb has only the in-frame clones, and not every one. The table records approximately 110,000 clones, approximately 65% of them present only once. The source material was memory CD8+ T cells sorted from blood. Subset noted: CD45RO+ cells pooled with CCR7-negative TemRA cells. All receptors come from a woman in her thirties in good health.

This clone was recorded only once. The rearrangement links TRBV21-1 to TRBJ1-5; the listed D gene, TRBD1, was not tested against the DNA. TRBV21-1 is a pseudogene segment. The CDR3 is 15 amino acids. CDR3 nucleotide sequence: TGTGCCAGCAGCAGCCCGGGACAGGGTCATCGGCCCCAGCATTTT. Translated, it gives CASSSPGQGHRPQHF.

J is TRBJ2-7 and V is TRBV5-6; 8 nucleotides match TRBD1. The CDR3 has 16 amino acids. From germline, CDR1 is SGHDT and CDR2 YYEEEE. V shed 2 bases, J shed 3 bases, and the junction held 10 bases outside the gene matches. CDR3 in DNA: TGTGCCAGCAGCTTATCTCGCGGGACAGGAGGCTACGAGCAGTACTTC. Protein product: CASSLSRGTGGYEQYF. Together with reference TRBV5-6 and TRBJ2-7, the CDR3 gives the full variable domain: DAGVTQSPTHLIKTRGQQVTLRCSPKSGHDTVSWYQQALGQGPQFIFQYYEEEERQRGNFPDRFSGHQFPNYSSELNVNALLLGDSALYLCASSLSRGTGGYEQYFGPGTRLTVT.

J is TRBJ1-2 and V is TRBV6-1; no clear D. Looked up from germline, CDR1 is MNHNS and CDR2 is SASEGT. The V end was cut by 7 bases, the J end by 1 base, with 16 bases between. The CDR3 consists of 15 residues. CDR3: CASTAIHSNNYGYTF. CDR3 in DNA: TGTGCCAGCACCGCGATCCATTCCAATAACTATGGCTACACCTTC.

V is TRBV6-7 and J is TRBJ1-4, with 7 positions matching TRBD1. TRBV6-7 is flagged as an ORF with uncertain function. With V trimmed by 2 bases and J by 3 bases, 9 bases remained unmatched. The CDR3 covers 17 residues. In nucleotides, the CDR3 is TGTGCCAGCAGTTACATACCAGGGACAGTACCTAATGAAAAACTGTTTTTT. Protein sequence: CASSYIPGTVPNEKLFF.

The V call is TRBV5-5, the J call TRBJ2-1; weak D call: TRBD2 (6 bases). The length of the CDR3 is 16 residues. The V end was cut by 4 bases, the J end by 8 bases, with 22 bases between. CDR1 is SGHKS, CDR2 YYEKEE, per germline (reference sequence). The CDR3 sequence is CASSPPVMGGSDEQFF. In DNA form, the CDR3 reads TGTGCCAGCAGCCCTCCAGTCATGGGGGGTTCCGATGAGCAGTTCTTC.

The chain has TRBV6-5 and TRBJ2-2; 12 nucleotides match TRBD2. This CDR3 has 16 residues. CDR1 is MNHEY, CDR2 SVGAGI, per germline. J lost 7 bases, V lost 4 bases, and 7 bases had no gene match. The CDR3 protein is CASSSPTSGSGGELFF. Here the CDR3 DNA reads TGTGCCAGCAGTTCTCCGACTAGCGGGAGCGGCGGGGAGCTGTTTTTT.

This chain connects TRBV6-1 to TRBJ2-3, with 8 bases fitting TRBD2. This CDR3 spans 15 amino acids. Germline-derived CDR1 and CDR2 are MNHNS and SASEGT. Trimming removed 5 bases from V and 6 bases from J; junction bases left unmatched: 10. The CDR3 DNA reads TGTGCCAGCAGTCCACAAGCGGGAGAATTTGATACGCAGTATTTT. Residues: CASSPQAGEFDTQYF.

The rearrangement uses TRBV5-1 and TRBJ1-3; the D is unclear. Germline V lookup: CDR1 SGHRS, CDR2 YFSETQ. V lost 0 bases and J lost 0, with 7 bases in between. The CDR3 totals 15 residues. CDR3 DNA sequence: TGCGCCAGCAGCTTGGACCAAGGCTCTGGAAACACCATATATTTT. Its translation: CASSLDQGSGNTIYF.

The chain is built from TRBV4-2 and TRBJ2-7, with D maybe TRBD2 (6 bases). Between the trimmed V and J ends, which lost 0 bases and 6 bases, there was a span of 18 bases. The CDR3 covers 16 residues. The V gene's germline CDR1 is LGHNA and CDR2 YNFKEQ. The CDR3 coding sequence is TGTGCCAGCAGCCAAGATGGACCAGGACGGGGAGGCGAGCAGTACTTC. Protein sequence: CASSQDGPGRGGEQYF.

The chain links TRBV11-2 to TRBJ2-1; 9 positions agree with TRBD2. The CDR3 is made up of 16 amino acids. V shed 4 bases and J 6 bases; nucleotides not matched to a gene: 10. The germline gives CDR1 SGHAT, CDR2 FQNNGV. CDR3 in DNA: TGTGCCAGCAGCTACCTAGCGGGATCCACTCTCAATGAGCAGTTCTTC. Amino acids: CASSYLAGSTLNEQFF.

The chain combines TRBV27 with TRBJ2-3, with D unresolved. The germline CDR1 and CDR2 sequences are MNHEY and SMNVEV (reference sequence). This CDR3 is 15 amino acids long. V lost 0 bases and J 1 base, leaving 8 bases between the germline ends. The CDR3 protein is CASSLSSERTDTQYF. CDR3 DNA sequence: TGTGCCAGCAGTTTATCCAGCGAGCGCACAGATACGCAGTATTTT.

The chain combines TRBV7-8 with TRBJ2-1; 13 nucleotides line up with TRBD2. V was clipped by 6 bases and J by 5 bases; unmatched bases: 10. The CDR3 totals 17 residues. Germline V gene data show CDR1 as SGHVS and CDR2 as FQNEAQ. The CDR3 is CASSYGLAGEWDNEQFF. CDR3 bases: TGTGCCAGCAGTTATGGACTAGCGGGAGAGTGGGACAATGAGCAGTTCTTC.

V and J are TRBV19 and TRBJ1-5; D may be TRBD1 (6 bases). V was shortened by 9 bases and J by 0 bases, with 12 bases between the two germline ends. CDR3 length equals 14 residues. Per the germline V gene, CDR1 is LNHDA and CDR2 is SQIVND (reference sequence). CDR3 DNA: TGTGCCAGCGGGACACTTAATAGCAATCAGCCCCAGCATTTT. Residues: CASGTLNSNQPQHF.

Points on this clone: Other DNA sequences in this sample translate to the same CDR3. V gene TRBV7-9 combines with J gene TRBJ1-1; unclear D gene. CDR3 length: 12 residues. Germline values: CDR1 SEHNR, CDR2 FQNEAQ (reference sequence). Trimming stripped 3 bases from V and 0 bases from J, with 2 bases between. The CDR3: CASSLVNTEAFF. In nucleotides, the CDR3 is TGTGCCAGCAGCTTGGTGAACACTGAAGCTTTCTTT.

Remarks on this clone: Other DNA sequences in this sample translate to the same CDR3. The chain joins TRBV9 to TRBJ2-2; D is uncertain. The CDR3 covers 14 residues. Germline CDR1 SGDLS, CDR2 YYNGEE. With 2 bases removed from V and 4 bases from J, the gap between germline ends came to 9 bases. The CDR3 region has the DNA TGTGCCAGCAGCGTCTCGTGGGGCACCGGGGAGCTGTTTTTT. Translating gives CASSVSWGTGELFF.

For the CDR3, the DNA is TGCGCCAGCAGCTTGAGAGGATCCGAGCAGTACTTC. Translated: CASSLRGSEQYF. The rearrangement joins TRBV5-1 to TRBJ2-7; D not certain. The CDR3 runs to 12 residues. Trimming removed 1 base at V and 6 bases at J, with 8 bases between. CDR1 is SGHRS and CDR2 is YFSETQ in the germline V gene.

The chain carries TRBV2 and TRBJ2-1, with 11 bases that match TRBD2. The germline CDR1 and CDR2 sequences are SNHLY and FYNNEI. The V and J ends lost 2 bases and 10 bases, in that order; junction bases with no gene match: 7. This CDR3 has 15 amino acids. The CDR3 loop reads CASSETVAGGREQFF. In nucleotides, the CDR3 is TGTGCCAGCAGTGAAACGGTAGCGGGAGGGCGCGAGCAGTTCTTC.

J is TRBJ1-2 and V is TRBV27, with a possible D match to TRBD1 (6 bases). V lost 5 bases, J lost 6 bases, and 25 bases lay in between. Germline CDR1 and CDR2: MNHEY and SMNVEV (reference sequence). The CDR3 totals 17 residues. The CDR3 loop is CASSPSRDTSEGNGYTF. Written as DNA, the CDR3 is TGTGCCAGCAGTCCGTCCCGGGACACCTCTGAGGGGAATGGCTACACCTTC.

This clone came up many times. The chain employs TRBV27 and TRBJ1-1, with D perhaps matching TRBD1 (5 bases). Germline V gene sequence: CDR1 MNHEY, CDR2 SMNVEV (reference sequence). Deletions cut 7 bases from V and 11 bases from J, with 20 bases between. The CDR3 loop spans 13 amino acids. CDR3 residues: CASIRSGDLLAFF. The CDR3 bases are TGTGCCAGCATACGATCGGGGGACTTATTGGCTTTCTTT.

This chain joins TRBV4-1 and TRBJ1-2; D is uncertain. This CDR3 has 13 residues. Looked up from germline, CDR1 is MGHRA and CDR2 is YSYEKL. Trimming pared 3 bases from V and 2 bases from J, leaving 7 bases between. CDR3 coding DNA: TGCGCCAGCAGCCACCCCAGAAACTATGGCTACACCTTC. Translated, it gives CASSHPRNYGYTF.

The V call is TRBV27, the J call TRBJ2-6, with 11 bases lining up with TRBD1. Germline CDR1 is MNHEY and CDR2 is SMNVEV (reference sequence). Unmatched junction bases numbered 14, after V lost 4 bases and J lost 0 bases. The CDR3 runs 21 residues. In DNA form, the CDR3 reads TGTGCCAGCAGTTCCATCCCCCGGACAGGGGGCCCCCGCTCTGGGGCCAACGTCCTGACTTTC. Translating it yields CASSSIPRTGGPRSGANVLTF.

The rearrangement links TRBV1 to TRBJ2-7; TRBD2 is taken as the D call from the table, unchecked against the DNA. TRBV1 is a known pseudogene. The CDR3 is 11 amino acids. The CDR3 DNA reads as TGCACCAGCAGCCTACGGGGCGAGCAGTACTTC. This codes for CTSSLRGEQYF.

This chain connects TRBV6-1 to TRBJ2-7, with D possibly TRBD2 on 5 matching bases. The CDR3 is 14 residues long. With 8 bases removed from V and 4 bases from J, the gap between germline ends came to 18 bases. Germline values: CDR1 MNHNS, CDR2 SASEGT. CDR3 protein: CASGRVSTTYEQYF. The CDR3 DNA follows: TGTGCCAGCGGACGAGTCTCGACTACTTACGAGCAGTACTTC.

The chain carries TRBV27 and TRBJ2-7, with 7 bases aligning to TRBD2. CDR3 size: 17 residues. CDR1 and CDR2 (germline): MNHEY, SMNVEV (reference sequence). Germline trimming cut 6 bases from V and 1 base from J; bases unmatched to any gene: 15. The CDR3 sequence is CASSPLRGKRGSYEQYF. In DNA form, the CDR3 reads TGTGCCAGCAGCCCCCTTAGGGGAAAGCGGGGATCCTACGAGCAGTACTTC.

The gene calls are TRBV19 and TRBJ2-1, with 15 bases aligning to TRBD2. V dropped 10 bases and J dropped 4; count of bases not matched to a gene: 2. Looked up from germline, CDR1 is LNHDA and CDR2 is SQIVND (reference sequence). The CDR3 has 14 residues. Written as DNA, the CDR3 is TGTGCCACCGGACTAGCGGGAGGGTACAATGAGCAGTTCTTC. This sequence encodes CATGLAGGYNEQFF.

CDR3 coding DNA: TGCAGCGTTGACAGGGGTGAAAAACTGTTTTTT. Translated: CSVDRGEKLFF. This chain connects TRBV29-1 to TRBJ1-4; a weak D match, TRBD1 (6 bases). The length of the CDR3 is 11 residues. Between the trimmed V and J ends, which lost 3 bases and 7 bases, there was a span of 6 bases. Germline values: CDR1 SQVTM, CDR2 ANQGSEA. Filled out from reference TRBV29-1 and TRBJ1-4, the complete variable domain reads SAVISQKPSRDICQRGTSLTIQCQVDSQVTMMFWYRQQPGQSLTLIATANQGSEATYESGFVIDKFPISRPNLTFSTLTVSNMSPEDSSIYLCSVDRGEKLFFGSGTQLSVL.

By frequency in the sample, this clone is medium-sized. This rearrangement joins TRBV19 to TRBJ2-7, with no clear D. CDR3 length: 11 residues. Looked up from germline, CDR1 is LNHDA and CDR2 is SQIVND (reference sequence). Trimming removed 11 bases at V and 3 bases at J, with 11 bases between. The CDR3 region has the DNA TGTGCCGTGTCGGACGGCTACGAGCAGTACTTC. Its protein is CAVSDGYEQYF.

This rearrangement joins TRBV5-1 to TRBJ2-2; 9 nucleotides agree with TRBD1. CDR3 size: 13 residues. The trim removed 9 bases at V and 4 bases at J, leaving 4 bases unmatched. CDR1 SGHRS and CDR2 YFSETQ come from the germline V gene. CDR3: CATRTGATGELFF. The CDR3 DNA sequence: TGCGCCACACGGACAGGGGCCACCGGGGAGCTGTTTTTT.

This rearrangement joins TRBV4-1 to TRBJ1-4; D call uncertain. Germline V gene data show CDR1 as MGHRA and CDR2 as YSYEKL. Trimming removed 1 base from V and 4 bases from J, with 13 bases in between. This CDR3 region has 16 residues. The CDR3 here is CASSQVPGRNNEKLFF. The CDR3, as DNA: TGCGCCAGCAGCCAAGTTCCTGGGCGGAATAATGAAAAACTGTTTTTT.

This clone was recorded at least ten times. This chain uses TRBV9 with TRBJ2-7; D is possibly TRBD2 (6 bases). Germline-derived CDR1 and CDR2 are SGDLS and YYNGEE. The germline V and J ends were trimmed by 4 bases and 0 bases, with 20 bases remaining between them. The CDR3 sequence is 17 residues long. CDR3 DNA: TGTGCCAGCAGCCCTGGGACGGTAGCGGCGAGCTCCTACGAGCAGTACTTC. It encodes CASSPGTVAASSYEQYF.